The 26 T cell receptor beta chains below all came from one sample that was sequenced in a study of T cells after posttransplantation cyclophosphamide. The naive gate required viable CD3+CD4+ or CD3+CD8+ cells with CCR7+CD45RA+CD45RO-CD95-CD27+CD28+ phenotype. Sequenced by immunoSEQ multiplex PCR; TCRdb stores in-frame clones only, minus some. The sample gives approximately 30,000 clones, just over 90% of which show up once; less than 0.25% is in the top ten. The sequenced sample was naive CD4+ T cells sorted from PBMCs. All receptors come from a woman aged 55-75 years in good health, CMV-negative, and a related stem cell transplant donor.

This rearrangement joins TRBV19 to TRBJ2-3; TRBD2 matches at 9 bases. Germline CDR1 is LNHDA and CDR2 is SQIVND (reference sequence). Trimming at V came to 4 bases and at J to 4 bases, leaving 9 bases not matched to a gene. The CDR3 extends over 16 amino acids. The CDR3 DNA is TGTGCCAGTAGTAACGTTGGCGGGGGGGCCCCAGATACGCAGTATTTT. It specifies CASSNVGGGAPDTQYF.

The V gene is TRBV6-5, the J gene TRBJ2-7, with a possible D match to TRBD1 (5 bases). Germline lookup yields CDR1 MNHEY and CDR2 SVGAGI. The CDR3 covers 14 residues. V lost 5 bases to trimming and J lost 5 bases, with 16 bases between them. The CDR3 is CASSLPGNNNEQYF. CDR3 DNA: TGTGCCAGCAGTCTTCCAGGGAATAATAACGAGCAGTACTTC.

The V call is TRBV2, the J call TRBJ2-6, with D possibly TRBD2 on 6 matching bases. Trimming left V 7 bases short and J 0 bases short, with 16 bases between. Germline V gives CDR1 SNHLY, CDR2 FYNNEI. This CDR3 has 17 amino acids. Here the CDR3 reads CASTYSGVSSGANVLTF. DNA of the CDR3: TGTGCCAGCACCTATAGCGGTGTCAGCTCTGGGGCCAACGTCCTGACTTTC.

The chain recombines TRBV6-6 with TRBJ2-7, with a possible D match to TRBD2 (5 bases). V was pared by 4 bases and J by 3 bases, with 13 bases between. The length of the CDR3 is 14 residues. CDR1 MNHNY and CDR2 SVGAGI come from the germline V gene (reference sequence). This CDR3 is CASSSRGSDYEQYF. CDR3 DNA sequence: TGTGCCAGCAGTTCCCGGGGTAGCGACTACGAGCAGTACTTC.

This clone was seen once. The rearrangement links TRBV29-1 to TRBJ1-3; 7 nucleotides align to TRBD1. Germline V gene sequence: CDR1 SQVTM, CDR2 ANQGSEA. The CDR3 runs to 13 residues. V lost 7 bases and J lost 2; bases outside the gene matches: 5. The CDR3 coding sequence is TGCAGCGCGCAGGGGGGAGCTGGAAACACCATATATTTT. Translation: CSAQGGAGNTIYF.

This clone was seen only once. The chain has TRBV5-1 and TRBJ1-1; D unresolved. The CDR3 is 15 residues long. The germline CDR1 and CDR2 sequences are SGHRS and YFSETQ. The ends were cut back, 0 bases at V and 4 bases at J, with 13 bases in the middle. The CDR3 DNA sequence: TGCGCCAGCAGCTTGGTTTGGAATCCGGGCACTGAAGCTTTCTTT. It translates to CASSLVWNPGTEAFF.

The rearrangement uses TRBV29-1 and TRBJ2-7; TRBD2 agrees at 8 bases. This CDR3 comprises 14 residues. The germline V gene encodes CDR1 SQVTM and CDR2 ANQGSEA. J was trimmed by 6 bases and V by 6 bases; bases with no gene match: 13. The chain's CDR3 is CSVSLDGGAREQYF. The DNA for the CDR3 is TGCAGCGTCTCCCTCGACGGGGGGGCGCGCGAGCAGTACTTC.

The V and J genes are TRBV19 and TRBJ2-2, with 8 bases aligning to TRBD2. The CDR3 is 16 residues long. Trimming took 4 bases from V and 1 from J; bases not matched to a gene: 5. Germline CDR1 and CDR2: LNHDA and SQIVND (reference sequence). The CDR3 DNA is TGTGCCAGTAGTAGAGAGGGGACTAGGAACACCGGGGAGCTGTTTTTT. This encodes CASSREGTRNTGELFF.

The genes are TRBV21-1 and TRBJ1-1; the D segment call TRBD1 is taken from the table without a DNA check. TRBV21-1 is a recognized pseudogene. This CDR3 contains 16 residues. The chain's CDR3 is CARRTASFGGNTEAFF. The CDR3 nucleotides are TGTGCCAGACGGACAGCATCCTTTGGGGGGAACACTGAAGCTTTCTTT.

This clone was counted a single time. The chain employs TRBV7-3 and TRBJ1-1, with 7 positions matching TRBD1. Germline-derived CDR1 and CDR2 are SGHTA and FQGTGA. The CDR3 extends over 13 amino acids. V shed 6 bases and J 3 bases; nucleotides not matched to a gene: 4. CDR3 coding DNA: TGTGCCAGCAGTCCCGACAGGGACACTGAAGCTTTCTTT. Protein product: CASSPDRDTEAFF.

The chain combines TRBV5-1 with TRBJ1-1; no firm D call. Between the trimmed V and J ends, which lost 3 bases and 1 base, there was a span of 13 bases. Germline V gene sequence: CDR1 SGHRS, CDR2 YFSETQ. The CDR3 sequence is 15 residues long. CDR3 DNA: TGCGCCAGCAGCTCGGTCCAGACTAAGAACACTGAAGCTTTCTTT. Translation: CASSSVQTKNTEAFF. Full variable domain (remainder filled in from reference TRBV5-1 and TRBJ1-1): KAGVTQTPRYLIKTRGQQVTLSCSPISGHRSVSWYQQTPGQGLQFLFEYFSETQRNKGNFPGRFSGRQFSNSRSEMNVSTLELGDSALYLCASSSVQTKNTEAFFGQGTRLTVV.

As to this clone: The junction shows a germline mismatch at one end, possibly a read error. The chain joins TRBV7-7 to TRBJ2-3; 13 nucleotides line up with TRBD2. From germline, CDR1 is SSHAT and CDR2 FNYEAQ (reference sequence). The CDR3 is 15 amino acids. DNA for the CDR3: TGTGCTAGCAGCTTCACTAGCGGGGGGGCAGATACGCAGTATTTT. This gives the protein CASSFTSGGADTQYF. The variable domain in full, with the rest retrieved from reference TRBV7-7 and TRBJ2-3, is GAGVSQSPRYKVTKRGQDVTLRCDPISSHATLYWYQQALGQGPEFLTYFNYEAQPDKSGLPSDRFSAERPEGSISTLTIQRTEQRDSAMYRCASSFTSGGADTQYFGPGTRLTVL.

This clone was picked up a small number of times. The J gene is TRBJ1-1, the V gene TRBV6-1, with D perhaps TRBD1 (5 bases). CDR3 length: 13 residues. Looked up from germline, CDR1 is MNHNS and CDR2 is SASEGT. V lost 5 bases and J 11 bases, leaving 18 bases between the germline ends. CDR3 bases: TGTGCCAGCAGTCTCACCGGGGACTCGGACGCTTTCTTT. Amino acids: CASSLTGDSDAFF.

V gene TRBV7-9 combines with J gene TRBJ2-2; D unclear. This CDR3 is built from 12 residues. V was clipped by 5 bases and J by 6 bases, with 7 bases between them. The germline gives CDR1 SEHNR, CDR2 FQNEAQ (reference sequence). The CDR3: CASSRVSGELFF. The CDR3 DNA is TGTGCCAGCAGCCGGGTGTCCGGGGAGCTGTTTTTT.

This chain uses TRBV7-2 with TRBJ1-3; no definite D call. V lost 2 bases and J 0 bases, leaving 8 bases between the germline ends. This CDR3 contains 15 residues. Germline assignment: CDR1 SGHTA and CDR2 FQGNSA. Written as DNA, the CDR3 is TGTGCCAGCAGCTTATTTCGCAGCTCTGGAAACACCATATATTTT. This sequence encodes CASSLFRSSGNTIYF. Looking up the rest from reference TRBV7-2 and TRBJ1-3 gives the full variable domain: GAGVSQSPSNKVTEKGKDVELRCDPISGHTALYWYRQSLGQGLEFLIYFQGNSAPDKSGLPSDRFSAERTGGSVSTLTIQRTQQEDSAVYLCASSLFRSSGNTIYFGEGSWLTVV.

CDR3 nucleotide sequence: TGTGCCAGCAGTTCCCCGACAGGGGTTCCGTACGAGCAGTACTTC. This codes for CASSSPTGVPYEQYF. This chain joins TRBV6-1 and TRBJ2-7, with 8 bases fitting TRBD1. The length of the CDR3 is 15 residues. CDR1 and CDR2 (germline): MNHNS, SASEGT. The junction had 10 bases not matched to a gene; V was cut back by 5 bases and J by 4 bases.

The chain has TRBV9 and TRBJ1-4; TRBD1 matches 9 bases. This CDR3 has 15 amino acids. V lost 4 bases to trimming and J lost 5 bases; unmatched junction nucleotides: 6. CDR1 is SGDLS and CDR2 is YYNGEE in the germline V gene. The DNA of the CDR3 is TGTGCCAGCAGCCCAAGGACAGGGGCAAATGAAAAACTGTTTTTT. As protein: CASSPRTGANEKLFF.

This clone has only a few counts. The chain uses TRBV19 and TRBJ1-1; D ambiguous. The germline V gene has CDR1 LNHDA and CDR2 SQIVND (reference sequence). This CDR3 comprises 9 residues. V was cut by 10 bases and J by 11 bases, with 11 bases left in between. The DNA of the CDR3 is TGTGCCACGAGTTCCGATGCTTTCTTT. Translating gives CATSSDAFF.

V and J are TRBV28 and TRBJ1-2; D gene uncertain. The CDR3 extends over 12 amino acids. Per germline, CDR1 MDHEN and CDR2 SYDVKM. Between the trimmed V and J ends, which lost 2 bases and 4 bases, there was a span of 5 bases. The CDR3 reads CASSLNTYGYTF. CDR3 DNA: TGTGCCAGCAGTTTAAACACCTATGGCTACACCTTC.

This clone was observed once. J is TRBJ1-2 and V is TRBV10-3; the D gene is possibly TRBD1 (6 bases). CDR1 is ENHRY, CDR2 SYGVKD, per germline. The CDR3 is made up of 14 amino acids. Deletions cut 4 bases from V and 8 bases from J, with 17 bases between. The CDR3 sequence is CAISGSGALEGYTF. In DNA form, the CDR3 reads TGTGCCATCAGTGGCTCAGGGGCCCTGGAAGGCTACACCTTC.

The rearrangement joins TRBV6-6 to TRBJ2-1; D is possibly TRBD1 (5 bases). Trimming took 2 bases from V and 3 from J, leaving 8 bases between them. The CDR3 has 14 residues. In germline, CDR1 is MNHNY, CDR2 SVGAGI (reference sequence). CDR3 coding DNA: TGTGCCAGCAGTTACCTCGACAGCTACAATGAGCAGTTCTTC. Its protein product is CASSYLDSYNEQFF.

J is TRBJ1-1 and V is TRBV18, with TRBD1 as a possible D gene (5 bases). Germline V gene lookup returns CDR1 KGHSH and CDR2 LQKENI. Trimming took off 3 bases at V and 5 bases at J, with 13 bases between the two ends. This CDR3 has 14 amino acids. For the CDR3, the DNA is TGTGCCAGCTCACCTACAGGTGATAGGACTGAAGCTTTCTTT. It is translated as CASSPTGDRTEAFF.

This rearrangement joins TRBV28 to TRBJ2-1; perhaps TRBD1 as D (6 bases). Germline V CDR1 and CDR2: MDHEN, SYDVKM. The CDR3 runs to 17 residues. Trimming shortened V by 2 bases and J by 7 bases, and 21 bases separated the two germline ends. This CDR3 is CASSLARGRGAGNEQFF. In DNA, the CDR3 is TGTGCCAGCAGTTTAGCCAGGGGACGAGGGGCAGGGAATGAGCAGTTCTTC.

V is TRBV6-1 and J is TRBJ1-1; D gene uncertain. Trimming took 0 bases from V and 6 from J, leaving 14 bases between them. Germline CDR1 is MNHNS and CDR2 is SASEGT. The CDR3 runs 15 residues. This chain's CDR3 is CASSEAITVGSEAFF. The CDR3 DNA follows: TGTGCCAGCAGTGAAGCGATTACAGTAGGTTCTGAAGCTTTCTTT.

This clone was seen only once. This chain links TRBV11-2 with TRBJ2-7; 10 bases fit TRBD2. V lost 1 base, J lost 3 bases, and 6 bases stayed unmatched. This CDR3 is 16 amino acids long. From germline, CDR1 is SGHAT and CDR2 FQNNGV. In DNA form, the CDR3 reads TGTGCCAGCAGCTTAGTATCAGCGGGGGGGATCTACGAGCAGTACTTC. Its protein is CASSLVSAGGIYEQYF. The full variable domain, its missing parts supplied by reference TRBV11-2 and TRBJ2-7, is EAGVAQSPRYKIIEKRQSVAFWCNPISGHATLYWYQQILGQGPKLLIQFQNNGVVDDSQLPKDRFSAERLKGVDSTLKIQPAKLEDSAVYLCASSLVSAGGIYEQYFGPGTRLTVT.

Comment on this clone: One end of the junction is discordant with germline, which a read error may explain. The rearrangement joins TRBV30 to TRBJ2-1; a weak D match, TRBD2 (6 bases). Germline V gives CDR1 GTSNPN, CDR2 SVGIG (reference sequence). This CDR3 has 13 residues. This CDR3 is CAWSVQGTPHPLF. As DNA, the CDR3 is TGTGCCTGGAGTGTACAAGGGACTCCCCACCCCCTCTTC.